Sequencing of this TCR beta chain was carried out in a study of Graves' ophthalmopathy and Graves' hyperthyroidism. This clonotype was observed once. Amplification of TCR beta CDR3 regions used RNA transcripts. First-round RT-PCR relied on HTBI primers, and a second-round multiplex PCR came next. TCRdb reprocessed the multiplex PCR reads via MiXCR and lists one record per CDR3 protein. This table holds 560,000 or so distinct CDR3 sequences, roughly 39% found once. The V gene end was trimmed by 4 bases and the J gene end by 2 bases; junction bases not matched to a gene: 6. CDR1 SQVTM and CDR2 ANQGSEA come from the germline V gene. The CDR3 is 15 amino acids. Aged 18 to 65, hyperthyroidism patients had been newly diagnosed, with under 2 months' duration.

What was sequenced was peripheral blood or thyroid tissue (not recorded which). This clonotype originated in an adult man with Graves' hyperthyroidism. This chain joins TRBV29-1 and TRBJ1-1, with 11 positions matching TRBD1. The DNA for the CDR3 is TGCAGCGTTGTCCGGGACAGGGGGGGAAACACTGAAGCTTTCTTT. It specifies CSVVRDRGGNTEAFF.